The sample holds a few counts of the clone carrying this T cell receptor beta chain. The antigen is not known. This record comes from a study of T cell repertoires in cytomegalovirus infection. Study in general: As its CMV epitopes, the study selected recently identified HLA-C-restricted and well-studied HLA-B-restricted targets. A matching HLA type, together with CMV infection, was signaled by public TCR beta signatures.

TCRdb independently ran MiXCR on the reads; one entry per CDR3 protein. The table has about 890,000 distinct CDR3 sequences, approximately 33% seen once; the top ten hold around 15%. The CDR3 is 11 amino acids. V was trimmed by 1 base and J by 13 bases, leaving 8 bases between them. This specimen consisted of cultured CD8+ T cells from PBMCs, obtained from culture after CMV antigen stimulation. The clonotype comes from a human donor in good health (CMV status not recorded). Some clones in this sample may be carry-over from other donors' samples. The chain combines TRBV12-3 or TRBV12-4 with TRBJ2-4, with a tentative D call TRBD2 (6 bases). CDR3 DNA sequence: TGTGCCAGCAGTTTAGAGGGACTGCAGTACTTC. It specifies CASSLEGLQYF.